This entry lists 8 T cell receptor beta chains sequenced from one sample in a study of beta chain features in type 1 diabetes. The entirety of the isolated RNA underwent reverse transcription, so expressed TCRB transcripts were sequenced. Assay used: immunoSEQ multiplex PCR; TCRdb lists only in-frame clones, some missing. The sample includes 900,000 or so clones, 17% of them seen just once. Material: naive CD4+ T cells from blood. The receptors come from a woman younger than 35 in good health.

This rearrangement joins TRBV5-1 to TRBJ2-5; 11 nucleotides line up with TRBD2. Germline V gene data show CDR1 as SGHRS and CDR2 as YFSETQ. Germline trimming cut 4 bases from V and 1 base from J; bases unmatched to any gene: 15. The CDR3 spans 19 residues. CDR3 sequence: CASSPRTSGSSFGQETQYF. In DNA, the CDR3 is TGCGCCAGCAGCCCGAGGACTAGCGGGTCCTCTTTTGGCCAAGAGACCCAGTACTTC.

This clone has more than one count but fewer than ten. The V call is TRBV7-9, the J call TRBJ2-1; 11 nucleotides agree with TRBD2. J lost 5 bases, V lost 5 bases, and 11 bases had no gene match. Germline CDR1 and CDR2: SEHNR and FQNEAQ (reference sequence). This CDR3 is 17 amino acids long. Here the CDR3 DNA reads TGTGCCAGCAGCGCGACTAGCGGGACGTCAAAGGACAATGAGCAGTTCTTC. It translates to CASSATSGTSKDNEQFF.

This clone was detected a few times. The chain is built from TRBV25-1 and TRBJ2-7; D tentatively fits TRBD1 or TRBD2 (6 bases each). CDR3 size: 12 residues. V lost 6 bases and J 8 bases, leaving 14 bases between the germline ends. CDR1 MGHDK and CDR2 SYGVNS come from the germline V gene. The CDR3 is CASRRDNFKQYF. For the CDR3, the DNA is TGTGCCAGCAGGCGGGACAACTTTAAGCAGTACTTC.

This clone was seen a few times. V is TRBV7-9 and J is TRBJ2-5, with TRBD2 matching over 9 bases. The CDR3 loop spans 15 amino acids. Germline loops: CDR1 SEHNR, CDR2 FQNEAQ (reference sequence). Losses at the gene ends were 5 bases for V and 2 bases for J; bases not matched to a gene: 6. The CDR3 sequence is CASSPVAGAQETQYF. The DNA of the CDR3 is TGTGCCAGCAGCCCAGTAGCGGGAGCTCAAGAGACCCAGTACTTC.

This clone has just a few counts. The chain uses TRBV10-3 and TRBJ2-7; D might be TRBD1 or TRBD2, each matching 5 bases. The V gene lost 0 bases and the J gene lost 2 bases, with 8 bases spanning the gap. CDR1 is ENHRY and CDR2 is SYGVKD in the germline V gene. There are 14 residues in the CDR3. The CDR3: CAISESPGPYEQYF. The CDR3, as DNA: TGTGCCATCAGTGAGTCCCCGGGGCCCTACGAGCAGTACTTC.

In its sample, this clone was seen a few times. This chain links TRBV9 with TRBJ2-2, with 8 bases matching TRBD1. With 4 bases clipped from V and 0 bases from J, the junction kept 8 bases outside the gene matches. The CDR3 spans 17 residues. The germline V gene has CDR1 SGDLS and CDR2 YYNGEE. CDR3 loop: CASSSRQGTTNTGELFF. CDR3 sequence (DNA): TGTGCCAGCAGCAGCCGACAGGGGACAACGAACACCGGGGAGCTGTTTTTT.

The V call is TRBV7-9, the J call TRBJ2-1; 8 nucleotides align to TRBD2. Germline V gene sequence: CDR1 SEHNR, CDR2 FQNEAQ (reference sequence). With V trimmed by 5 bases and J by 1 base, 7 bases remained unmatched. This CDR3 spans 16 amino acids. The CDR3: CASSPSGSGSYNEQFF. CDR3 sequence (DNA): TGTGCCAGCAGCCCCAGCGGGAGTGGGTCCTACAATGAGCAGTTCTTC.

This clone was counted only a few times. This chain links TRBV27 with TRBJ2-1, with 7 bases fitting TRBD2. The germline V gene has CDR1 MNHEY and CDR2 SMNVEV (reference sequence). The trim removed 7 bases at V and 2 bases at J, leaving 8 bases unmatched. The CDR3 spans 15 residues. This chain's CDR3 is CASTPKGLAYNEQFF. The CDR3 DNA reads as TGTGCCAGCACCCCCAAAGGACTAGCCTACAATGAGCAGTTCTTC.